This T cell receptor (beta chain) was profiled in a study of blood T cells in healthy people across ages. Study results and caveats: For the donors, CMV status was unknown and possibly confounded expanded clonotype changes. Samples with more naive T cells showed higher observed beta diversity. Estimates of total diversity, which came from one million sequenced T cells, were considered to be underestimates.

CDR1 DFQATT and CDR2 SNEGSKA come from the germline V gene (reference sequence). The CDR3 is 15 residues long. RNA extraction gave at least 5 micrograms of total RNA per sample. Regarding this clonotype: Its antigen remains unknown.

A second PCR, run for about 7 to 11 cycles, used a sample-barcoded 5' primer plus a J-beta primer mix. From the 5' RACE reads, TCRdb called clonotypes with MiXCR, one entry per CDR3 protein. The sample lists about 680,000 distinct CDR3 sequences; more than 40% were seen once. This rearrangement joins TRBV20-1 to TRBJ2-7; TRBD1 matches at 12 bases. The J call could be wrong; TRBJ2-5 is a better fit for the DNA end. The source is a woman aged 55-69 years in good health. The sequenced sample consisted of blood. CDR3 in DNA: TGCAGTGCTAGTCCCGGGACAGGGGGCAGCGAGACCCAGTACTTC. Amino acid sequence: CSASPGTGGSETQYF.